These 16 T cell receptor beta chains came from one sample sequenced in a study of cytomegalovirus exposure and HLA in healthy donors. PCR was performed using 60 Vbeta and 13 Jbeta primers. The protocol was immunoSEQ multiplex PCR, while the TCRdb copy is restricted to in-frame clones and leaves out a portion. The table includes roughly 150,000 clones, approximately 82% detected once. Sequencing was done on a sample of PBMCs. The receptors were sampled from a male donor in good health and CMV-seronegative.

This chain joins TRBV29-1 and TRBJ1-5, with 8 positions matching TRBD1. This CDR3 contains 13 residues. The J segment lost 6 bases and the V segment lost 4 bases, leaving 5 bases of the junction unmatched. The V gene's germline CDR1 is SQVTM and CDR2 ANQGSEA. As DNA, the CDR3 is TGCAGCGTTGGGAAACAGGGGGGTCAGCCCCAGCATTTT. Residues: CSVGKQGGQPQHF.

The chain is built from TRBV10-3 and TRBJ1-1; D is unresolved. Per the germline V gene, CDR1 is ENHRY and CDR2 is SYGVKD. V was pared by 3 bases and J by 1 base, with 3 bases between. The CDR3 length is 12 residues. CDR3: CAISDRNTEAFF. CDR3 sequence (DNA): TGTGCCATCAGTGACAGGAACACTGAAGCTTTCTTT.

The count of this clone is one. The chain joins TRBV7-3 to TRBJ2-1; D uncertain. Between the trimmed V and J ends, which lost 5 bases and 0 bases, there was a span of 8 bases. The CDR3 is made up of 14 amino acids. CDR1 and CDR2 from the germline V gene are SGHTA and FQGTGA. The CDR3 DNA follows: TGTGCCAGCAGCCGAGGATTCTCCTACAATGAGCAGTTCTTC. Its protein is CASSRGFSYNEQFF.

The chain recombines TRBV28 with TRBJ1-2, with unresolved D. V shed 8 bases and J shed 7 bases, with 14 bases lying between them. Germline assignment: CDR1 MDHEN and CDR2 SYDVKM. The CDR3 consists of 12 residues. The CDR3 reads CASATPAGGYTF. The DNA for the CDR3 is TGTGCCAGCGCAACCCCGGCGGGTGGCTACACCTTC.

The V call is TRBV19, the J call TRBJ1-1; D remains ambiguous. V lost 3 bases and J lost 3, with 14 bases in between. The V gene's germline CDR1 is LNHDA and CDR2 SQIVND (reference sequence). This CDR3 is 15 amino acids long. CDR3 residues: CASSILSRQDTEAFF. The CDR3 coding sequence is TGTGCCAGTAGTATCTTATCCCGGCAGGACACTGAAGCTTTCTTT. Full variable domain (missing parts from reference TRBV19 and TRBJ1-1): DGGITQSPKYLFRKEGQNVTLSCEQNLNHDAMYWYRQDPGQGLRLIYYSQIVNDFQKGDIAEGYSVSREKKESFPLTVTSAQKNPTAFYLCASSILSRQDTEAFFGQGTRLTVV.

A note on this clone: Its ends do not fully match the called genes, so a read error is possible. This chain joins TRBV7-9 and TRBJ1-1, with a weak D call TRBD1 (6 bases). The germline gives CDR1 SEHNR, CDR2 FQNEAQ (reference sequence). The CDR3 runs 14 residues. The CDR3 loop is CSSSLDRINTEAFF. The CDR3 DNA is TGTTCCAGCAGCCTGGACAGAATCAACACTGAAGCTTTCTTT.

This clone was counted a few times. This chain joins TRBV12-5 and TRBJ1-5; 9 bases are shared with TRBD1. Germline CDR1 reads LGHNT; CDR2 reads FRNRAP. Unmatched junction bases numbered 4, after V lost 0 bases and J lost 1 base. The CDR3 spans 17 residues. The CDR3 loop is CASGLVPTGGSNQPQHF. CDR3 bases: TGTGCTAGTGGTTTGGTACCGACAGGGGGAAGCAATCAGCCCCAGCATTTT.

The CDR3 loop is CASRPTGGNQPQHF. The DNA of the CDR3 is TGTGCCAGCAGGCCGACAGGGGGCAATCAGCCCCAGCATTTT. The chain links TRBV28 to TRBJ1-5; 8 bases are shared with TRBD1. With V trimmed by 6 bases and J by 2 bases, 3 bases remained unmatched. Germline-derived CDR1 and CDR2 are MDHEN and SYDVKM. The CDR3 is 14 residues long.

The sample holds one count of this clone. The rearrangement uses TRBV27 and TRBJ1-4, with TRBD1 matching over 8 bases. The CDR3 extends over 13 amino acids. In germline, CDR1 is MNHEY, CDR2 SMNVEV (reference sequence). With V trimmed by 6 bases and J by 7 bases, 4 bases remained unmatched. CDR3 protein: CASRPQGGEKLFF. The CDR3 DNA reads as TGTGCCAGCAGGCCACAGGGGGGTGAAAAACTGTTTTTT. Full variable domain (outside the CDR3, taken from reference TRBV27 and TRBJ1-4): EAQVTQNPRYLITVTGKKLTVTCSQNMNHEYMSWYRQDPGLGLRQIYYSMNVEVTDKGDVPEGYKVSRKEKRNFPLILESPSPNQTSLYFCASRPQGGEKLFFGSGTQLSVL.

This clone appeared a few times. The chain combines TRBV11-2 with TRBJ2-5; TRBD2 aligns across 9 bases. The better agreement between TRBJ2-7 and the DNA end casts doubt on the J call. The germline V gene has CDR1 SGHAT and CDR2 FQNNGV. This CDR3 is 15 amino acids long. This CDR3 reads CASSLISGRMYEQYF. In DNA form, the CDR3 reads TGTGCCAGCAGCTTAATCAGCGGGAGGATGTACGAGCAGTACTTC.

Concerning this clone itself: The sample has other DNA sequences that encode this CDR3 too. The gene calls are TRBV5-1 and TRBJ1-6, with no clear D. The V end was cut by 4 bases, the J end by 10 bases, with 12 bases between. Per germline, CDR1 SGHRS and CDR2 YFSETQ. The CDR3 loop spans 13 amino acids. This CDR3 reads CASSPVVESPLHF. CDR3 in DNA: TGCGCCAGCAGCCCTGTAGTGGAGTCACCCCTCCACTTT.

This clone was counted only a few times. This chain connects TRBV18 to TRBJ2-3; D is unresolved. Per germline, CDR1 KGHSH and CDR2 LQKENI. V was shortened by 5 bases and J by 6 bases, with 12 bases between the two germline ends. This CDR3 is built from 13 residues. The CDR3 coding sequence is TGTGCCAGCTCATCAAATCAGGATGATACGCAGTATTTT. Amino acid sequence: CASSSNQDDTQYF.

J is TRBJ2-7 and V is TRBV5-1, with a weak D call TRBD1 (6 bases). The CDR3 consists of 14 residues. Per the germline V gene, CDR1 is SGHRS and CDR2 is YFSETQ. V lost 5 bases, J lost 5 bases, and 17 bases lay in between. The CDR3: CASSLGGDRDEQYF. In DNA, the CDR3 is TGCGCCAGCAGTTTAGGGGGTGACAGAGACGAGCAGTACTTC.

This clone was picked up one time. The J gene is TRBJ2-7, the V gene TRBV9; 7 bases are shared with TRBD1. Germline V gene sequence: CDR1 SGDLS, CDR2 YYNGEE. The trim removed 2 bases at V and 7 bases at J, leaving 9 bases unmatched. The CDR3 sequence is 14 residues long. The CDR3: CASSVAGTEREQYF. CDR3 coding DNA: TGTGCCAGCAGCGTGGCCGGGACAGAAAGAGAGCAGTACTTC.

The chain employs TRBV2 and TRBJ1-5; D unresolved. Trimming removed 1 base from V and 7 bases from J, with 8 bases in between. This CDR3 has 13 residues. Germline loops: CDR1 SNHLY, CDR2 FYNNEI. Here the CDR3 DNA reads TGTGCCAGCAGTGAAGAGAATAGCCAGCCCCAGCATTTT. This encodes CASSEENSQPQHF.

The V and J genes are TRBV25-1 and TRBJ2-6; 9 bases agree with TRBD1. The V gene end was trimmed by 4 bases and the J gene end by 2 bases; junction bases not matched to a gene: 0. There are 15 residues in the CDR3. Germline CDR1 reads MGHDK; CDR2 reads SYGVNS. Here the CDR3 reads CASSGTGAGANVLTF. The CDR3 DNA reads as TGTGCCAGCAGTGGGACAGGGGCTGGGGCCAACGTCCTGACTTTC.